These T cell receptor beta chains were read from a single sample in a study of identical twins. TCRdb re-derived calls from the 5' RACE reads in MiXCR, one entry per CDR3 protein. Of around 1.7 million distinct CDR3 sequences listed, about 32% are singletons. The sequencing input was cord blood. The receptors originated from a newborn girl in good health. The CDR3 runs from the conserved cysteine through the conserved F or W. Each record gives: J gene, D gene, V gene, clone size, CDR3 protein, CDR3 DNA. A D gene is named only where the DNA matches it firmly. The size of a clone is reported for some rows only, either as once, few or many, or as a class for expanded clones.

TRBJ2-3,.,TRBV10-3,many,CAISEGGLSTDTQYF,TGTGCCATCAGTGAAGGAGGCCTCAGCACAGATACGCAGTATTTT
TRBJ2-3,TRBD1,TRBV7-6,.,CASSPSGTGTDTQYF,TGTGCCAGCAGCCCCTCCGGGACAGGGACGGATACGCAGTATTTT
TRBJ2-5,.,TRBV20-1,.,CSASVPKAAEQETQYF,TGCAGTGCTAGCGTTCCTAAGGCGGCCGAACAAGAGACCCAGTACTTC
TRBJ1-5,.,TRBV12-3/TRBV12-4,many,CASSLTGRNQPQHF,TGTGCCAGCAGTTTAACCGGACGCAATCAGCCCCAGCATTTT
TRBJ2-6,TRBD2,TRBV10-3,.,CAISEAGGANVLTF,TGTGCCATCAGTGAAGCGGGAGGGGCCAACGTCCTGACTTTC
TRBJ2-5,.,TRBV28,many,CASSFTLAHQETQYF,TGTGCCAGCAGTTTTACACTAGCTCATCAAGAGACCCAGTACTTC
TRBJ2-1,TRBD2,TRBV4-2,few,CASSQTPLAGGLNEQFF,TGTGCCAGCAGCCAAACCCCGCTAGCGGGGGGGCTCAATGAGCAGTTCTTC
TRBJ2-7,.,TRBV3-1,.,CASSQEGLALTYEQYF,TGTGCCAGCAGCCAAGAAGGGTTAGCGCTAACCTACGAGCAGTACTTC
TRBJ2-3,TRBD1,TRBV7-9,.,CASSRGQATDTQYF,TGTGCCAGCAGCCGAGGACAGGCCACAGATACGCAGTATTTT
TRBJ2-5,TRBD1,TRBV20-1,many,CSALRTGKETQYF,TGCAGTGCCTTACGGACAGGGAAGGAGACCCAGTACTTC
TRBJ2-1,TRBD2,TRBV2,few,CASSNSGYTYNEQFF,TGTGCCAGCAGTAATAGCGGGTACACCTACAATGAGCAGTTCTTC
TRBJ1-1,.,TRBV27,.,CASSLSRQRTEAFF,TGTGCCAGCAGTTTATCCCGACAGCGCACTGAAGCTTTCTTT
TRBJ2-3,.,TRBV20-1,few,CSVLGLISTPDTQYF,TGCAGTGTACTCGGACTAATCTCAACCCCAGATACGCAGTATTTT
TRBJ1-4,.,TRBV20-1,.,CSARRKGRGEELFF,TGCAGTGCTAGAAGGAAGGGAAGGGGGGAAGAACTGTTTTTT
TRBJ2-1,TRBD2,TRBV6-1,.,CASRIISGRGNEQFF,TGTGCCAGCAGGATAATTAGCGGGAGGGGGAATGAGCAGTTCTTC
TRBJ1-2,.,TRBV28,.,CASRDRGGKGNYYGYTF,TGTGCCAGCAGAGATAGGGGGGGAAAAGGCAATTACTATGGCTACACCTTC
TRBJ2-7,TRBD2,TRBV11-2,.,CASSLAPLADPYEQYF,TGTGCCAGCAGCTTAGCCCCTCTAGCGGACCCCTACGAGCAGTACTTC
TRBJ2-1,.,TRBV6-2/TRBV6-3,.,CASRTPGRDYNEQFF,TGTGCCAGCAGAACTCCGGGACGCGACTACAATGAGCAGTTCTTC
TRBJ2-7,.,TRBV5-1,.,CASSLEISHNEQYF,TGCGCCAGCAGCTTGGAAATCTCCCACAATGAGCAGTACTTC
TRBJ2-1,TRBD2,TRBV2,.,CASSEFSGGVFYNEQFF,TGTGCCAGCAGCGAGTTTAGCGGGGGCGTCTTCTACAATGAGCAGTTCTTC
TRBJ1-1,.,TRBV7-9,.,CASSQDRPNTEAFF,TGTGCCAGCAGCCAAGACCGGCCGAACACTGAAGCTTTCTTT
TRBJ2-7,.,TRBV6-5,few,CASSYRDLGYEQYF,TGTGCCAGCAGTTACCGGGACCTTGGATACGAGCAGTACTTC
TRBJ1-4,.,TRBV2,.,CASTGQLEKLFF,TGTGCCAGCACTGGACAGTTGGAAAAACTGTTTTTT
TRBJ1-5,TRBD1,TRBV27,.,CASSPGTAPAGNQPQHF,TGTGCCAGCAGTCCAGGGACAGCCCCAGCCGGCAATCAGCCCCAGCATTTT
TRBJ2-2,TRBD1,TRBV29-1,.,CSVVWAGGSNTGELFF,TGCAGCGTTGTTTGGGCAGGGGGCTCGAACACCGGGGAGCTGTTTTTT
TRBJ1-2,.,TRBV25-1,.,CASSRDFTYGYTF,TGTGCCAGCAGTAGGGACTTTACCTATGGCTACACCTTC
TRBJ2-3,TRBD2,TRBV27,many,CASSVAGVAPDTQYF,TGTGCCAGCAGTGTAGCGGGGGTCGCCCCAGATACGCAGTATTTT
TRBJ1-5,TRBD1,TRBV6-2/TRBV6-3,.,CASSPGQGKDQPQHF,TGTGCCAGCAGCCCGGGACAGGGGAAGGATCAGCCCCAGCATTTT
TRBJ1-1,.,TRBV28,.,CASSLETGLLLEAFF,TGTGCCAGCAGTTTAGAGACCGGGCTCCTACTTGAAGCTTTCTTT
TRBJ2-5,TRBD1,TRBV25-1,.,CASCEFPGGLIETQYF,TGTGCCAGCTGTGAATTCCCAGGGGGCCTGATAGAGACCCAGTACTTC
TRBJ2-7,.,TRBV27,many,CASSLSARYEQYF,TGTGCCAGCAGTTTATCGGCCCGTTACGAGCAGTACTTC
TRBJ2-2,.,TRBV5-1,.,CASSSTLGNTGELFF,TGCGCCAGCAGCTCGACTCTGGGAAACACCGGGGAGCTGTTTTTT
TRBJ2-5,TRBD2,TRBV12-3/TRBV12-4,.,CASRRNSGKETQYF,TGTGCCAGTAGGCGGAATAGCGGGAAAGAGACCCAGTACTTC
TRBJ2-1,.,TRBV7-8,few,CASSLTRVPYNEQFF,TGTGCCAGCAGCCTAACTAGGGTCCCCTACAATGAGCAGTTCTTC
TRBJ2-7,.,TRBV10-3,few,CAISESDGLRHHLPSYEQYF,TGTGCCATCAGTGAGTCAGACGGTTTGAGGCACCATTTACCCTCCTACGAGCAGTACTTC
TRBJ2-7,TRBD2,TRBV4-1,few,CASSQAGTSGREQYF,TGCGCCAGCAGCCAGGCGGGGACTAGCGGGCGCGAGCAGTACTTC
TRBJ1-2,.,TRBV28,.,CASSWSQFGYTF,TGTGCCAGCAGTTGGTCACAGTTTGGCTACACCTTC
TRBJ2-7,.,TRBV27,many,CASKVWGYEQYF,TGTGCCAGCAAGGTATGGGGATACGAGCAGTACTTC
TRBJ1-2,TRBD1,TRBV6-1,.,CASRPTGARNYGYTF,TGTGCCAGCAGGCCGACAGGGGCCCGAAACTATGGCTACACCTTC
TRBJ1-2,TRBD1,TRBV7-9,many,CASSLSGTGIYGYTF,TGCGCCAGCAGCTTGTCCGGGACAGGAATCTATGGCTACACCTTC
TRBJ2-7,.,TRBV5-1,.,CASSLALSRGNEQYF,TGCGCCAGCAGCTTGGCCCTATCTCGGGGGAACGAGCAGTACTTC
TRBJ1-6,.,TRBV10-3,many,CAISESGTYNSPLHF,TGTGCCATCAGTGAGTCCGGAACCTATAATTCACCCCTCCACTTT
TRBJ2-3,.,TRBV7-2,few,CASSIPGRRLTDTQYF,TGTGCCAGCAGCATTCCGGGACGCCGGCTAACGGATACGCAGTATTTT
TRBJ2-7,.,TRBV4-1,few,CASSQVFRGYSYEQYF,TGCGCCAGCAGCCAAGTTTTCAGGGGCTACTCCTACGAGCAGTACTTC
TRBJ2-1,.,TRBV7-9,.,CASSPRPSADEQFF,TGTGCCAGCAGCCCCCGACCATCCGCCGACGAGCAGTTCTTC
TRBJ1-2,.,TRBV7-9,many,CASSLDIANYGYTF,TGTGCCAGCAGCTTGGACATTGCTAACTATGGCTACACCTTC
TRBJ2-5,.,TRBV20-1,.,CGARGREETQYF,TGCGGTGCTAGAGGTCGGGAAGAGACCCAGTACTTC
TRBJ1-2,.,TRBV4-1,.,CASSQDWLGANYGYTF,TGCGCCAGCAGCCAAGATTGGCTCGGAGCTAACTATGGCTACACCTTC
TRBJ2-3,.,TRBV4-2,many,CASSQDPLADTQYF,TGTGCCAGCAGCCAAGACCCCCTAGCCGATACGCAGTATTTT
TRBJ2-3,TRBD2,TRBV9,.,CASSVVSAGASDTQYF,TGTGCCAGCAGCGTAGTGTCAGCGGGAGCGTCAGATACGCAGTATTTT
TRBJ1-1,.,TRBV20-1,once,CSARPQGILDSFMYTEAFF,TGCAGTGCTAGACCCCAGGGGATCTTGGACAGTTTTATGTACACTGAAGCTTTCTTT
TRBJ2-1,TRBD2,TRBV4-1,.,CASSLSSGGDWNEQFF,TGCGCCAGCAGCCTTAGCAGCGGGGGGGATTGGAATGAGCAGTTCTTC
TRBJ2-7,TRBD1,TRBV2,few,CATRQGASEQYF,TGTGCCACCAGACAGGGGGCCTCCGAGCAGTACTTC
TRBJ1-6,TRBD1,TRBV7-2,few,CASRLDRGGNSPLHF,TGTGCCAGCAGGTTGGACAGGGGAGGGAATTCACCCCTCCACTTT
TRBJ2-3,.,TRBV10-1,many,CASSEDTDTQYF,TGCGCCAGCAGTGAGGACACAGATACGCAGTATTTT
TRBJ2-3,TRBD2,TRBV20-1,few,CSAPRSSGRDTQYF,TGCAGTGCTCCGAGATCTAGCGGGAGGGATACGCAGTATTTT
TRBJ1-2,.,TRBV6-1,.,CASSEPGARHYGYTF,TGTGCCAGCAGTGAACCGGGGGCGCGCCACTATGGCTACACCTTC